This TCR beta chain was recorded in a study of blood T cells in healthy people across ages. Study context: About one barcoded beta molecule per two T cells was the capture yield of template switching.

The CDR3 is made up of 17 amino acids. Deletions cut 5 bases from V and 3 bases from J, with 25 bases between. Germline CDR1 and CDR2: DFQATT and SNEGSKA (reference sequence). Using a J-beta primer mix together with a sample-barcoded 5' primer, a second PCR was run for roughly 6 to 12 cycles. TCRdb re-derived calls from the 5' RACE reads in MiXCR, one entry per CDR3 protein. The table lists some 370,000 distinct CDR3 sequences, 50% to 60% of them singletons. Peripheral blood was drawn, roughly 10 milliliters per donor. This receptor was obtained from a man between 60 and 75 years old in good health. The sequenced sample consisted of blood. The chain links TRBV20-1 to TRBJ1-1, with a possible D match to TRBD1 (6 bases). CDR3 sequence reads: CSAADDRREGGDTEAFF. In DNA form, the CDR3 reads TGCAGTGCTGCCGACGACAGGCGAGAGGGGGGTGACACTGAAGCTTTCTTT.